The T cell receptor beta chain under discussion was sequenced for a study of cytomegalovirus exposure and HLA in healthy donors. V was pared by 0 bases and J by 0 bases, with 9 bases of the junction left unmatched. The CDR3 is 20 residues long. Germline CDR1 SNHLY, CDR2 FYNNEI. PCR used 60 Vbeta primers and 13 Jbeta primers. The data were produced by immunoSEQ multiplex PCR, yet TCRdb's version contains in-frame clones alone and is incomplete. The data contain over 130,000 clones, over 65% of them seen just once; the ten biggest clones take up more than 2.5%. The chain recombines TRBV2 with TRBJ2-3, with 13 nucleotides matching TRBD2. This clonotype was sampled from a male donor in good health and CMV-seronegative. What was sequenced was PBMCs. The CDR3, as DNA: TGTGCCAGCAGTGAAGCGGGACTAGCGGGACCGGCTCGGAGCACAGATACGCAGTATTTT. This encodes CASSEAGLAGPARSTDTQYF.